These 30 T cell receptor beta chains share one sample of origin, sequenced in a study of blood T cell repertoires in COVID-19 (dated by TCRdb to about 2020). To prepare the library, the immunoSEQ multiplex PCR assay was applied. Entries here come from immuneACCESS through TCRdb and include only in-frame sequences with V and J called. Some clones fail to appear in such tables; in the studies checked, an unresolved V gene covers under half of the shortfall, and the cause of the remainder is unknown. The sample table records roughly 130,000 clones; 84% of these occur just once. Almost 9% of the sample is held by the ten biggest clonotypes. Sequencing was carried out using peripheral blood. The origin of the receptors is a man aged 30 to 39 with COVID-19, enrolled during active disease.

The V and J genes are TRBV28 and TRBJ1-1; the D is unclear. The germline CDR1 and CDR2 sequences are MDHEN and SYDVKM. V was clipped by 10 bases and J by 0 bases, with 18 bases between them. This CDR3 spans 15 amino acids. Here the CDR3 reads CAIHPPTTMNTEAFF. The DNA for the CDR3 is TGTGCCATACACCCCCCGACAACGATGAACACTGAAGCTTTCTTT.

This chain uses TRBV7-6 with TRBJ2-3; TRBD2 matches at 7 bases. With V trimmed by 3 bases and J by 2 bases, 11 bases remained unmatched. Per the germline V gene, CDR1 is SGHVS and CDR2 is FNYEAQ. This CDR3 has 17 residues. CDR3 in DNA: TGTGCCAGCAGCTTCGACGGGGGAGGGAGGTACACAGATACGCAGTATTTT. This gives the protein CASSFDGGGRYTDTQYF.

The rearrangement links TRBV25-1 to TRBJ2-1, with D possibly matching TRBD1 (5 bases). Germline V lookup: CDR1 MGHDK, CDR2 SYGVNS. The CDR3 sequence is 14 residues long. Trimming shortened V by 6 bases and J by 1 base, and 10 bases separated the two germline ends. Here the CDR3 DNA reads TGTGCCAGCAGCACAGGTTTTTCCTACAATGAGCAGTTCTTC. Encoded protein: CASSTGFSYNEQFF. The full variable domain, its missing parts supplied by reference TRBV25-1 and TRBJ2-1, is EADIYQTPRYLVIGTGKKITLECSQTMGHDKMYWYQQDPGMELHLIHYSYGVNSTEKGDLSSESTVSRIRTEHFPLTLESARPSHTSQYLCASSTGFSYNEQFFGPGTRLTVL.

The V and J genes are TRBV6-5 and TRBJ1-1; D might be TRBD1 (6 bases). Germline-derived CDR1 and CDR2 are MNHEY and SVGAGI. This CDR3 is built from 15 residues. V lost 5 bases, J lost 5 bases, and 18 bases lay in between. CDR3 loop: CASSPRQVVLTEAFF. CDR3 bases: TGTGCCAGCAGTCCAAGACAGGTCGTTTTAACTGAAGCTTTCTTT.

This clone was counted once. CDR3 protein: CASSRPGYEQYF. As DNA, the CDR3 is TGTGCCAGCAGCCGACCAGGGTACGAGCAGTACTTC. The V gene is TRBV7-9, the J gene TRBJ2-7; maybe TRBD1 (5 bases). CDR3 size: 12 residues. Per the germline V gene, CDR1 is SEHNR and CDR2 is FQNEAQ (reference sequence). V dropped 5 bases and J dropped 4 bases, with 9 bases sitting between them.

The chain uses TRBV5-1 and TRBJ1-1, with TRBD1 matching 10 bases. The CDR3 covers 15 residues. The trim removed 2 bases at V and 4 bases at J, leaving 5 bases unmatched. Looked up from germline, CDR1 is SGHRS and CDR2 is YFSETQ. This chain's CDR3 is CASSFRDRGSTEAFF. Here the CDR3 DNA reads TGCGCCAGCAGCTTCCGGGACAGGGGATCCACTGAAGCTTTCTTT.

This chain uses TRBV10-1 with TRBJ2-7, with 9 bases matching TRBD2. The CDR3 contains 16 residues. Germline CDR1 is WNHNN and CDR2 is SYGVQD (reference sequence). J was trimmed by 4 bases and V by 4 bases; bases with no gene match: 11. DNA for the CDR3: TGCGCCAGCAGTGGTTTAGGGGCTAGCGGGGCATACGAGCAGTACTTC. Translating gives CASSGLGASGAYEQYF.

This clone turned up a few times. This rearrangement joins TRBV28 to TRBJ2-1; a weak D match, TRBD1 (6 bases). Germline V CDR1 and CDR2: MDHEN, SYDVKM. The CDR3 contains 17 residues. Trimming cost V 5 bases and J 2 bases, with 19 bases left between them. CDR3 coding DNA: TGTGCCAGCAGTCCCATCCCCGGGACAAGGACCTACAATGAGCAGTTCTTC. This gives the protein CASSPIPGTRTYNEQFF.

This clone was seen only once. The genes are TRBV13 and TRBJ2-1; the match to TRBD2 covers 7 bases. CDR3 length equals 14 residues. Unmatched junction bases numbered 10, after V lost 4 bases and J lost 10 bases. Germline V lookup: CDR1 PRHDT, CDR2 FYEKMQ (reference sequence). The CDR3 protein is CASSWGGSALEQFF. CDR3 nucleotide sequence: TGTGCCAGCAGCTGGGGAGGGTCTGCCCTGGAGCAGTTCTTC.

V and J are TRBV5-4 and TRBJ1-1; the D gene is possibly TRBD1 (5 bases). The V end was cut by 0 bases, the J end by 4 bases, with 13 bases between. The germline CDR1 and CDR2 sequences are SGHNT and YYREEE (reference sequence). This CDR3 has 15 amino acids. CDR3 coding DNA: TGTGCCAGCAGCTTGGGCAGGGAGGCGGGCACTGAAGCTTTCTTT. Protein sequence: CASSLGREAGTEAFF. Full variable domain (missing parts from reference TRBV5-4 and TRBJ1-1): ETGVTQSPTHLIKTRGQQVTLRCSSQSGHNTVSWYQQALGQGPQFIFQYYREEENGRGNFPPRFSGLQFPNYSSELNVNALELDDSALYLCASSLGREAGTEAFFGQGTRLTVV.

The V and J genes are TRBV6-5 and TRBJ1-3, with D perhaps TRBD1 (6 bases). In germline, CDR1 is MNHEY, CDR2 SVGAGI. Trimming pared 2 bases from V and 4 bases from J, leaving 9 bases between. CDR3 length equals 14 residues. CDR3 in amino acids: CASSYGQSGNTIYF. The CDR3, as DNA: TGTGCCAGCAGTTACGGACAGTCCGGAAACACCATATATTTT.

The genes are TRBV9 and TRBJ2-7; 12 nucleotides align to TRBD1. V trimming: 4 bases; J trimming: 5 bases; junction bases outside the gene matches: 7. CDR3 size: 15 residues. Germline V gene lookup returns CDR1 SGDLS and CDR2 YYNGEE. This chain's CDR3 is CASSLSGTGGDEQYF. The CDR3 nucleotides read TGTGCCAGCAGCCTCTCCGGGACAGGGGGCGACGAGCAGTACTTC.

The CDR3 is CASSQQNSPLHF. The CDR3 nucleotides are TGTGCCAGCAGTCAACAGAATTCACCCCTCCACTTT. The rearrangement links TRBV2 to TRBJ1-6, with no clear D. Per the germline V gene, CDR1 is SNHLY and CDR2 is FYNNEI. The CDR3 is made up of 12 amino acids. Trimming stripped 5 bases from V and 7 bases from J, with 6 bases between.

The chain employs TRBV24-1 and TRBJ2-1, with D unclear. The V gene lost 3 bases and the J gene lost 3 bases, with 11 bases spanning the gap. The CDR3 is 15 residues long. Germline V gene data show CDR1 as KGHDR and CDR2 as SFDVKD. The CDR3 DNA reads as TGTGCCACCAGTGATCTCCCCAGGAACTACAATGAGCAGTTCTTC. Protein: CATSDLPRNYNEQFF.

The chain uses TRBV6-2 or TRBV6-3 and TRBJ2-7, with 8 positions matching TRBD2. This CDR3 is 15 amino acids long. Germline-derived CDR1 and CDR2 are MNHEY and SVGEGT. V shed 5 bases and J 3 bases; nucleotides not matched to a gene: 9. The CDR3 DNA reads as TGTGCCAGCAGTGACTTCACTAGCGGACGCTACGAGCAGTACTTC. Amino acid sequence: CASSDFTSGRYEQYF.

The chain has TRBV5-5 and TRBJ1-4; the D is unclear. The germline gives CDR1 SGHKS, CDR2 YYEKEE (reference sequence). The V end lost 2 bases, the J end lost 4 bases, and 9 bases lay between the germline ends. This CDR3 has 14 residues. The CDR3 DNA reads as TGTGCCAGCAGCTTTGATGGGCGTAATGAAAAACTGTTTTTT. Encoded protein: CASSFDGRNEKLFF. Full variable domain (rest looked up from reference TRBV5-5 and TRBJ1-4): DAGVTQSPTHLIKTRGQQVTLRCSPISGHKSVSWYQQVLGQGPQFIFQYYEKEERGRGNFPDRFSARQFPNYSSELNVNALLLGDSALYLCASSFDGRNEKLFFGSGTQLSVL.

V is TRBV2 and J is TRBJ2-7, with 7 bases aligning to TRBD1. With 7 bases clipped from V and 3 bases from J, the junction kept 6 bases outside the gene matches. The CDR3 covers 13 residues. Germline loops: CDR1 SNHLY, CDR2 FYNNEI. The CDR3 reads CASKDRDRYEQYF. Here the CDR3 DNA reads TGTGCCAGCAAAGACAGGGATCGCTACGAGCAGTACTTC.

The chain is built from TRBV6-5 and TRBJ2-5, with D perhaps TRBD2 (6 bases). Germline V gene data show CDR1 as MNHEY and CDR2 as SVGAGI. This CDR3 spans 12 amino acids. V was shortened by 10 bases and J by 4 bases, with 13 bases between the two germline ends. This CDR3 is CATERRGETQYF. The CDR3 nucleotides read TGTGCCACCGAAAGGAGGGGAGAGACCCAGTACTTC.

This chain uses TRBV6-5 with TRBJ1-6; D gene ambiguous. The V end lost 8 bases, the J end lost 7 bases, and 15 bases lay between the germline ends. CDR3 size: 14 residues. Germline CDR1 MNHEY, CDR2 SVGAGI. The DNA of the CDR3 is TGTGCCAGCCTCCGGGCCTCGGGAAATTCACCCCTCCACTTT. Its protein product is CASLRASGNSPLHF.

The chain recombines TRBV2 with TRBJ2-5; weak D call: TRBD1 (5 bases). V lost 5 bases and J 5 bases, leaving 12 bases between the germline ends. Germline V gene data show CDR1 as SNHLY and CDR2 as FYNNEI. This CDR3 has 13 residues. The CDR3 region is CASSRGSGETQYF. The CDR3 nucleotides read TGTGCCAGCAGTAGGGGTTCTGGGGAGACCCAGTACTTC.

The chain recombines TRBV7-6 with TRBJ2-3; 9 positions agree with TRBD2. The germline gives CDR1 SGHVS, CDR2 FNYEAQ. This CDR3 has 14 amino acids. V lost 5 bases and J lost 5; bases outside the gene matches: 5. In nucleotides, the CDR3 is TGTGCCAGCAGCCTGACTAGCGGTAGAGATACGCAGTATTTT. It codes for CASSLTSGRDTQYF. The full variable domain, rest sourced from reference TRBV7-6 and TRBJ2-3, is GAGVSQSPRYKVTKRGQDVALRCDPISGHVSLYWYRQALGQGPEFLTYFNYEAQQDKSGLPNDRFSAERPEGSISTLTIQRTEQRDSAMYRCASSLTSGRDTQYFGPGTRLTVL.

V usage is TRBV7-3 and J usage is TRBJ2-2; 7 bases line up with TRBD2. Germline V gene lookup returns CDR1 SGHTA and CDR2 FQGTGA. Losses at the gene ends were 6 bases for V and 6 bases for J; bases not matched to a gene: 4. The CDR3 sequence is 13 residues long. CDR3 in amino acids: CASRRGRAGELFF. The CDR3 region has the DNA TGTGCCAGCAGACGGGGGAGGGCCGGGGAGCTGTTTTTT.

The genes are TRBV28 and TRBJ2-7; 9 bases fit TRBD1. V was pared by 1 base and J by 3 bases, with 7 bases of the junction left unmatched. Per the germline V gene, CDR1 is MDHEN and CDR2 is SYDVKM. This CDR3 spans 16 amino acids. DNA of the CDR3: TGTGCCAGCAGTTTATCCGTCGGGACAGGGTTCTACGAGCAGTACTTC. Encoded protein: CASSLSVGTGFYEQYF. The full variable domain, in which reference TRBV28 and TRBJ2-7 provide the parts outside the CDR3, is DVKVTQSSRYLVKRTGEKVFLECVQDMDHENMFWYRQDPGLGLRLIYFSYDVKMKEKGDIPEGYSVSREKKERFSLILESASTNQTSMYLCASSLSVGTGFYEQYFGPGTRLTVT.

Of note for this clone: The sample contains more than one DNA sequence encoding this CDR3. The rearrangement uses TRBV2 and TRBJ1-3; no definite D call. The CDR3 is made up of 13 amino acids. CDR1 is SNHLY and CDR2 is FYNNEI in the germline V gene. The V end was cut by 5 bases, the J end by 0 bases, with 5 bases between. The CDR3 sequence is CASSSGSGNTIYF. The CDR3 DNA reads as TGTGCCAGCAGTTCAGGCTCTGGAAACACCATATATTTT.

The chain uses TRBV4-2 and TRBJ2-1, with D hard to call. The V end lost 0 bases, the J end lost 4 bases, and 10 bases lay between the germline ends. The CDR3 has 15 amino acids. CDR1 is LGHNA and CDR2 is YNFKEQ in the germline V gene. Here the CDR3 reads CASSQEAEVYNEQFF. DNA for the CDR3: TGTGCCAGCAGCCAAGAGGCCGAGGTATACAATGAGCAGTTCTTC.

DNA for the CDR3: TGTGCCAGCAGCTTGGACAGCTCCTACGAGCAGTACTTC. Its protein product is CASSLDSSYEQYF. The chain uses TRBV11-2 and TRBJ2-7; the D gene is possibly TRBD1 (6 bases). CDR1 and CDR2 from the germline V gene are SGHAT and FQNNGV. Between the trimmed V and J ends, which lost 3 bases and 0 bases, there was a span of 6 bases. The CDR3 runs to 13 residues.

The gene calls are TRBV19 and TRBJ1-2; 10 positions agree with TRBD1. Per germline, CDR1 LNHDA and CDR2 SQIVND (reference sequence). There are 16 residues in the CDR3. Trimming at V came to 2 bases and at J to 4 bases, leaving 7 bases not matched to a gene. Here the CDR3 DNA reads TGTGCCAGTAGTATAAGCGGGACAGGGGCACTCTATGGCTACACCTTC. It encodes CASSISGTGALYGYTF.

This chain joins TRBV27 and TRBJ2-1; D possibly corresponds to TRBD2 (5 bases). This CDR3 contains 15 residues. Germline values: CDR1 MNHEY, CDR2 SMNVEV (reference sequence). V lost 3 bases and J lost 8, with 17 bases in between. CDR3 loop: CASSFHGVPRHEQFF. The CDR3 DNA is TGTGCCAGCAGTTTCCACGGGGTGCCGAGGCATGAGCAGTTCTTC.

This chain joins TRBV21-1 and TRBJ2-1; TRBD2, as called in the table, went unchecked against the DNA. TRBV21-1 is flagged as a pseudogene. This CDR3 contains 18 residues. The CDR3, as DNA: TGTGCCAGCAGCAAAGCTTTAGGGACTAGCGGGGGGAGGGATGAGCAGTTCTTC. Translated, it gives CASSKALGTSGGRDEQFF.

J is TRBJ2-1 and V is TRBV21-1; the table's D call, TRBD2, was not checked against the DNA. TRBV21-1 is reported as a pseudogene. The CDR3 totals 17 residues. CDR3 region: CASSKQAGRPSLNEQFF. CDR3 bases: TGTGCCAGCAGCAAACAGGCCGGGAGGCCTTCCCTCAATGAGCAGTTCTTC.